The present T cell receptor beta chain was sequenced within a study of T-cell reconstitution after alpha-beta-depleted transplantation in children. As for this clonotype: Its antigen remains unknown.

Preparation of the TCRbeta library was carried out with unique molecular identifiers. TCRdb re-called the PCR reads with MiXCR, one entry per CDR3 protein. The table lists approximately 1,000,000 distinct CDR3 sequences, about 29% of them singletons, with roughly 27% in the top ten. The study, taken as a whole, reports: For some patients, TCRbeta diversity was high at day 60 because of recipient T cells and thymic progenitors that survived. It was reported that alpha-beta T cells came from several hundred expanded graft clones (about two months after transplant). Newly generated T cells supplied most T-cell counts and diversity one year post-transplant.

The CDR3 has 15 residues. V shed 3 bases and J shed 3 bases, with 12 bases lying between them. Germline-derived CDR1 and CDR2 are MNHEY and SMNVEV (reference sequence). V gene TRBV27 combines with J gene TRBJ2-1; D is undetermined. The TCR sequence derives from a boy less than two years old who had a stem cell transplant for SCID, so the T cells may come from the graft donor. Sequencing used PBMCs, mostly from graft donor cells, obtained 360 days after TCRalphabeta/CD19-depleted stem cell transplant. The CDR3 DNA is TGTGCCAGCAGTTTTGGTACACTGCACTACAATGAGCAGTTCTTC. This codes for CASSFGTLHYNEQFF.